A selection of T cell receptor beta chains follows, all from one sample in a study of beta chain features in type 1 diabetes. Repertoires were generated with immunoSEQ multiplex PCR, while TCRdb's copy carries only in-frame clones and drops some. This repertoire shows about 330,000 clones, more than 9.5% found once; its top ten account for around 0.015%. Material: naive CD4+ T cells from blood. These receptors were collected from a woman aged 25 to 45 in good health. The CDR3 runs from the conserved cysteine through the conserved F or W. Each record gives: V gene, J gene, clone size, D gene, CDR3 DNA, CDR3 protein. The D gene is left open where the match is weak. The size field is filled for only some rows; it gives once, few, many or a size class.

TRBV7-2	TRBJ1-5	few	TRBD1	TGTGCCAGCAGCACGACAGGGTTAAGCAATCAGCCCCAGCATTTT	CASSTTGLSNQPQHF
TRBV23-1	TRBJ2-6	many	.	TGCGCCAGCCCCCGGAGGGCTGGGGCCAACGTCCTGACTTTC	CASPRRAGANVLTF
TRBV5-4	TRBJ1-5	.	TRBD1	TGTGCCAGCAGCGACAGGGTCCATTGGGCCCAGCATTTT	CASSDRVHWAQHF
TRBV5-1	TRBJ2-7	.	TRBD1	TGCGCCAGCAGCTTCGGGACAGGGGGGACCTACGAGCAGTACTTC	CASSFGTGGTYEQYF
TRBV28	TRBJ1-1	.	TRBD1	TGTGCCAGCAGTACGACAGGGGTTGAAGCTTTCTTT	CASSTTGVEAFF
TRBV28	TRBJ2-7	few	TRBD1	TGTGCCAGCAGTTTAAACGCAGGGGGCTACGAGCAGTACTTC	CASSLNAGGYEQYF
TRBV11-3	TRBJ2-6	.	.	TGTGCCAGCAGTCGGGCCGCGGGATATGGGGCCAACGTCCTGACTTTC	CASSRAAGYGANVLTF
TRBV9	TRBJ2-1	.	TRBD2	TGTGCCAGCAGCTCTACCGGGACTAGTGTCAATGAGCAGTTCTTC	CASSSTGTSVNEQFF
TRBV29-1	TRBJ2-1	.	.	TGCAGCCCGAGGGAGGCCAGCTCCTACAATGAGCAGTTCTTC	CSPREASSYNEQFF
TRBV6-1	TRBJ1-1	.	.	TGTGCCAGCAGTGAACAGGGGTTGAACACTGAAGCTTTCTTT	CASSEQGLNTEAFF
TRBV7-9	TRBJ1-2	few	.	TGTGCCAGCAGCCGTGACAGCTTCGGCTATGGCTACACCTTC	CASSRDSFGYGYTF
TRBV19	TRBJ2-2	.	.	TGTGCCAGTATATCGAGTCTCAACACCGGGGAGCTGTTTTTT	CASISSLNTGELFF
TRBV30	TRBJ1-5	few	TRBD1	TGTGCCTGGAGAAGTAGGGGGCATCAGCCCCAGCATTTT	CAWRSRGHQPQHF
TRBV11-2	TRBJ2-5	few	TRBD1	TGTGCCAGCAGCTTAGAAGGTTTCCGAAGACAGGGAATATCCCTGGAGACCCAGTACTTC	CASSLEGFRRQGISLETQYF
TRBV7-9	TRBJ1-2	few	TRBD1	TGTGCCAGCAGCTTTGGACAGGGGGTTCTAGATGGCTACACCTTC	CASSFGQGVLDGYTF
TRBV6-6	TRBJ2-7	.	.	TGTGCCAGCAGACCTAGTGGCTACGAGCAGTACTTC	CASRPSGYEQYF
TRBV11-3	TRBJ2-2	few	.	TGTGCCAGCAGCCAAATTCAGGGCGGCGGGGAGCTGTTTTTT	CASSQIQGGGELFF
TRBV5-1	TRBJ2-1	few	.	TGCGCCAGCAGCTTGGCCGACAATGAGCAGTTCTTC	CASSLADNEQFF
TRBV2	TRBJ2-3	few	.	TGTGCCAGCAGTTGGCCCGGACTCCGCGAAGATACGCAGTATTTT	CASSWPGLREDTQYF
TRBV19	TRBJ1-1	few	TRBD1	TGTGCCAGTGGACAGGTGAACACTGAAGCTTTCTTT	CASGQVNTEAFF
TRBV6-6	TRBJ2-5	.	TRBD1	TGTGCCAGCAGAGGGACAGGAGAAGAGACCCAGTACTTC	CASRGTGEETQYF
TRBV7-2	TRBJ2-7	few	TRBD1	TGTGCCAGCAGCTCCCGGGACAGCCCCTACGAGCAGTACTTC	CASSSRDSPYEQYF
TRBV19	TRBJ1-5	.	.	TGTGCCAGTAAATCGAAAGGGGAGGTCAATCAGCCCCAGCATTTT	CASKSKGEVNQPQHF
TRBV4-3	TRBJ1-2	many	.	TGCGCCAGCAGCCAAGACAGGGGTGGCTATGGCTACACCTTC	CASSQDRGGYGYTF
TRBV28	TRBJ2-7	few	.	TGTGCCAGCAGTTTTCTGTACGAGCAGTACTTC	CASSFLYEQYF
TRBV5-6	TRBJ1-5	.	.	TGTGCCAGCAGCTTGGACCCACGGGATCAGCCCCAGCATTTT	CASSLDPRDQPQHF
TRBV29-1	TRBJ1-1	few	.	TGCAGCGTTGGGGCAGGGGCCCCAGGGGCTTTCTTT	CSVGAGAPGAFF
TRBV2	TRBJ2-5	.	TRBD1	TGTGCCAGCAGTGGTGGGACAGGGACAGAGACCCAGTACTTC	CASSGGTGTETQYF
TRBV9	TRBJ1-5	.	TRBD1	TGTGCCAGCAGCGTAGGGACAGGGAACCAGCCCCAGCATTTT	CASSVGTGNQPQHF
TRBV6-6	TRBJ2-5	few	TRBD1	TGTGCCAGCAGTTACTCACAGGGGTTTGAGACCCAGTACTTC	CASSYSQGFETQYF
TRBV6-6	TRBJ1-1	.	.	TGTGCCAGCAGTTTGCCGGGAGGCGGTAACACTGAAGCTTTCTTT	CASSLPGGGNTEAFF
TRBV11-1	TRBJ2-5	few	TRBD1	TGTGCCAGCAGCTTTGAACCCCCCGGGACAGGGGTAGAGACCCAGTACTTC	CASSFEPPGTGVETQYF
TRBV4-2	TRBJ2-2	.	TRBD2	TGTGCCAGCAGCCTGGTAGCGGGAGAGTTGGACGGACCGAACACCGGGGAGCTGTTTTTT	CASSLVAGELDGPNTGELFF
TRBV30	TRBJ1-5	few	.	TGTGCCTGGAGTGACGCGGCGACGGGCAATCAGCCCCAGCATTTT	CAWSDAATGNQPQHF
TRBV28	TRBJ1-3	.	.	TGTGCCAGCATTTCCTCAAGGGGAGGCGGAAACACCATATATTTT	CASISSRGGGNTIYF
TRBV29-1	TRBJ2-3	many	.	TGCAGCGCAACCGGACACCTGGGAACAGATACGCAGTATTTT	CSATGHLGTDTQYF
TRBV7-9	TRBJ2-2	.	.	TGTGCCAGCAGCTTAGTCCCAGGGCACACCGGGGAGCTGTTTTTT	CASSLVPGHTGELFF
TRBV5-1	TRBJ2-2	.	TRBD2	TGCGCCAGCAGCTTGGCCCCACTAGCGGCGAACACCGGGGAGCTGTTTTTT	CASSLAPLAANTGELFF
TRBV18	TRBJ1-5	.	.	TGTGCCAGCTCACCAGCTTCGGGGCAGGGGACCCAGCCCCAGCATTTT	CASSPASGQGTQPQHF
TRBV7-2	TRBJ2-7	.	TRBD2	TGTGCCAGCAGGTTGACTAGCGGGAATTACGAGCAGTACTTC	CASRLTSGNYEQYF
TRBV20-1	TRBJ2-1	.	.	TGCAGTGCCCCCGCGACAAATGAGCAGTTCTTC	CSAPATNEQFF
TRBV28	TRBJ1-2	.	.	TGTGCCAGCAGGGGCCTCACTAACTATGGCTACACCTTC	CASRGLTNYGYTF
TRBV7-9	TRBJ2-1	.	TRBD2	TGTGCCAGCAGCTCCGGGACTAGCGGGTTTTGGGAATACAATGAGCAGTTCTTC	CASSSGTSGFWEYNEQFF
TRBV19	TRBJ2-1	.	.	TGTGCCAGTAGTATTTCCGGTGAGCAGTTCTTC	CASSISGEQFF
TRBV7-6	TRBJ1-2	few	TRBD1	TGTGCCAGCAGCTTATGGGCAGGGGGCGAGGGCTACACCTTC	CASSLWAGGEGYTF
TRBV18	TRBJ1-4	.	.	TGTGCCAGCTCACCGATCTCCGGGGATGGTGAAAAACTGTTTTTT	CASSPISGDGEKLFF
TRBV7-2	TRBJ2-1	.	TRBD2	TGTGCCAGCAGCTTCGGTCTAGCGGGAGGGGACAATGAGCAGTTCTTC	CASSFGLAGGDNEQFF
TRBV4-3	TRBJ2-7	.	TRBD2	TGCGCCAGCAGCCAACGACTAGCGGCAACCTACGAGCAGTACTTC	CASSQRLAATYEQYF
TRBV30	TRBJ2-5	.	.	TGTGCCTGGAGTGTACAGGGAGGGGAGACCCAGTACTTC	CAWSVQGGETQYF
TRBV28	TRBJ2-6	few	TRBD1	TGTGCCAGCAGTTTAAGGGGGACAGCCGTCTCTGGGGCCAACGTCCTGACTTTC	CASSLRGTAVSGANVLTF
TRBV19	TRBJ2-4	.	TRBD1	TGTGCCAGTAGTATACTACAGGGGAGCGGAAACATTCAGTACTTC	CASSILQGSGNIQYF
TRBV6-1	TRBJ2-3	.	TRBD2	TGTGCCAGCACTGGCCTAGCGGGAGGAACAGATACGCAGTATTTT	CASTGLAGGTDTQYF
TRBV5-1	TRBJ2-3	few	TRBD2	TGCGCCAGCAGCTTCCAGGCGGGACTAGCGGGAGGCACAGATACGCAGTATTTT	CASSFQAGLAGGTDTQYF
TRBV5-1	TRBJ2-3	few	.	TGCGCCAGCAGCCCCTATCGCACAGATACGCAGTATTTT	CASSPYRTDTQYF
TRBV11-2	TRBJ2-5	.	TRBD1	TGTGCCAGCAGCTTAGGGCTGGGACAGGGCGAAGAGACCCAGTACTTC	CASSLGLGQGEETQYF
TRBV18	TRBJ2-5	.	TRBD2	TGTGCCAGCTCACCGAGCGGGAGTACGATGGAGACCCAGTACTTC	CASSPSGSTMETQYF
TRBV7-3	TRBJ1-3	few	.	TGTGCCAGCAGCTTAATGGGGGGTAGCTCTGGAAACACCATATATTTT	CASSLMGGSSGNTIYF
TRBV29-1	TRBJ2-7	.	TRBD2	TGCAGCGTTGAACTATTAGCGGGCGAGCAGTACTTC	CSVELLAGEQYF
TRBV27	TRBJ2-2	few	TRBD2	TGTGCCAGCAGTTTAGAGCGGGAAGGCACCGGGGAGCTGTTTTTT	CASSLEREGTGELFF